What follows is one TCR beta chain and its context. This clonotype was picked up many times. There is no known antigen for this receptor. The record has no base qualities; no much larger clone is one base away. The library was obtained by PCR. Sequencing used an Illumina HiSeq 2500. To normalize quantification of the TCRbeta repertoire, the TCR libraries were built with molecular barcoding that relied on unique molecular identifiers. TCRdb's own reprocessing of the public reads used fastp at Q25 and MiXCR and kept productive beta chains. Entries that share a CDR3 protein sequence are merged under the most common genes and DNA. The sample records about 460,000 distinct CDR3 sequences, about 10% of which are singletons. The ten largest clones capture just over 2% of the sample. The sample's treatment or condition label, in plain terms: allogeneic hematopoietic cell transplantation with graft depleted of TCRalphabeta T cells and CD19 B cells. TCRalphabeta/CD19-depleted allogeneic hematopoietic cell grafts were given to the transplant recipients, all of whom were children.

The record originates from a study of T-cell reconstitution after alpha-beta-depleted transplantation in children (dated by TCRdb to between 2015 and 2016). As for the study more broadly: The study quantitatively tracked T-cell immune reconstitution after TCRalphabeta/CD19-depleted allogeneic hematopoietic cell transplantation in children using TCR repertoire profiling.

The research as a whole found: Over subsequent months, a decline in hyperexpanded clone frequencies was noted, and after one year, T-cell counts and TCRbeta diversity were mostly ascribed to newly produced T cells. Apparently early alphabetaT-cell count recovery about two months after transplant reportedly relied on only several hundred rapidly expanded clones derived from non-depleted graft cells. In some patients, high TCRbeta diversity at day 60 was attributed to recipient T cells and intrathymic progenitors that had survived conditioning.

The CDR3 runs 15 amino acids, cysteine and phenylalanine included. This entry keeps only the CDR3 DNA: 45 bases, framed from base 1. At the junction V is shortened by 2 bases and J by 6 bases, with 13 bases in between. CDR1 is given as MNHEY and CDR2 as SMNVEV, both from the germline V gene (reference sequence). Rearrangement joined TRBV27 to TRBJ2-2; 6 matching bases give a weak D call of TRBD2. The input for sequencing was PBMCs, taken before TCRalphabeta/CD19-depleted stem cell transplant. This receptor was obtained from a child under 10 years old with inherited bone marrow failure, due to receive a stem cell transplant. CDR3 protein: CASSLISGVAGELFF. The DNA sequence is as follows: TGTGCCAGCAGTTTAATTTCGGGGGTAGCCGGGGAGCTGTTTTTT.